This is a list of T cell receptor beta chains from one sample in a study of response to subunit inactivated influenza vaccine. TCRdb fed the RT-PCR reads into MiXCR, producing one record per CDR3 protein. Here the sample spans 650,000 to 800,000 distinct CDR3 sequences, about 18% being singletons. The sequencing used PBMCs from blood, collected roughly 5 days after vaccination. These TCRs come from a man aged 50-59 years who received an inactivated influenza vaccine. Each CDR3 is given with its conserved first and last residue. A D gene is named only where the DNA matches it firmly. Clone size is given for some rows only: seen once, a few or many times, or a class if the clone is expanded.

abundance	v_gene	d_gene	j_gene	CDR3aa	CDR3nt
NA	TRBV21-1	NA	TRBJ2-7	CASSDPGTQYEQYF	TGTGCCAGCAGCGACCCCGGGACACAATACGAGCAGTACTTC
once	TRBV7-2	NA	TRBJ2-1	CASNHGRDRWYNEQFF	TGTGCCAGCAACCATGGACGGGATCGATGGTACAATGAGCAGTTCTTC
many	TRBV12-3/TRBV12-4	TRBD2	TRBJ2-2	CASSFGLAGVGELFF	TGTGCCAGCAGTTTTGGACTAGCGGGAGTCGGGGAGCTGTTTTTT
NA	TRBV11-2	NA	TRBJ2-4	CASKGFGVNIQYF	TGTGCCAGTAAAGGGTTTGGTGTAAACATTCAGTACTTC
NA	TRBV4-2	TRBD2	TRBJ2-1	CASSPSSGVVYNEQFF	TGTGCCAGCAGCCCTTCTAGCGGGGTCGTTTACAATGAGCAGTTCTTC
NA	TRBV7-2	TRBD1	TRBJ2-2	CASSFRDRHTGELFF	TGTGCCAGCAGCTTCCGGGACAGACACACCGGGGAGCTGTTTTTT
NA	TRBV4-3	NA	TRBJ2-7	CASSQELAKVAEQYF	TGCGCCAGCAGCCAAGAACTGGCAAAGGTTGCCGAGCAGTACTTC
NA	TRBV20-1	TRBD1	TRBJ2-7	CSATATTGGFYEQYF	TGCAGTGCTACCGCAACCACAGGGGGCTTCTACGAGCAGTACTTC
NA	TRBV20-1	NA	TRBJ2-5	CSAAWGRETQYF	TGCAGTGCTGCATGGGGTAGGGAGACCCAGTACTTC
NA	TRBV7-3	TRBD2	TRBJ2-2	CASRVGTGGPTGELFF	TGTGCCAGCAGGGTGGGTACGGGAGGACCCACCGGGGAGCTGTTTTTT
NA	TRBV29-1	NA	TRBJ2-7	CSAQGNVYEQYF	TGCAGCGCCCAGGGAAACGTATACGAGCAGTACTTC
many	TRBV20-1	TRBD1	TRBJ1-5	CSATQGARQPQHF	TGCAGTGCTACACAGGGGGCGCGTCAGCCCCAGCATTTT
NA	TRBV7-9	NA	TRBJ2-5	CASSPTGWEQETQYF	TGTGCCAGCAGCCCCACAGGGTGGGAGCAAGAGACCCAGTACTTC
many	TRBV7-3	NA	TRBJ1-1	CASSSQGNTEAFF	TGTGCCAGCAGCTCTCAGGGGAACACTGAAGCTTTCTTT
NA	TRBV27	NA	TRBJ2-5	CASSLGTEKETQYF	TGTGCCAGCAGTTTGGGGACGGAAAAAGAGACCCAGTACTTC
NA	TRBV2	TRBD1	TRBJ1-6	CASSESGGVNSPLHF	TGTGCCAGCAGTGAGTCAGGGGGCGTCAATTCACCCCTCCACTTT
few	TRBV11-2	NA	TRBJ1-6	CASSLEVWARGPARLNSPLHF	TGTGCCAGCAGCTTAGAAGTGTGGGCGCGGGGCCCGGCCCGGTTAAATTCACCCCTCCACTTT
NA	TRBV5-1	NA	TRBJ1-1	CASSLVRDAGRMNTEAFF	TGCGCCAGCAGCTTGGTAAGGGACGCAGGAAGAATGAACACTGAAGCTTTCTTT
few	TRBV7-2	NA	TRBJ2-5	CASSQNFQETQYF	TGTGCCAGCAGCCAAAACTTTCAAGAGACCCAGTACTTC
few	TRBV30	NA	TRBJ1-5	CAWGMTSNQPQHF	TGTGCCTGGGGGATGACTAGCAATCAGCCCCAGCATTTT
many	TRBV29-1	TRBD1	TRBJ2-7	CSAKIRDRGHEQYF	TGCAGCGCTAAGATCCGGGACAGGGGGCACGAGCAGTACTTC
NA	TRBV15	TRBD2	TRBJ2-7	CATIRDISGRYEQYF	TGTGCCACCATCAGAGATATAAGCGGGAGGTACGAGCAGTACTTC
few	TRBV19	TRBD1	TRBJ2-7	CASSSRDRGPEQYF	TGTGCCAGTAGTAGCCGGGACAGGGGGCCTGAGCAGTACTTC
NA	TRBV7-8	TRBD1	TRBJ2-7	CASSSPEAGGNYEQYF	TGTGCCAGCAGCTCCCCGGAGGCAGGGGGCAATTACGAGCAGTACTTC
NA	TRBV20-1	TRBD1	TRBJ2-7	CGATGTGPYEQYF	TGCGGTGCTACCGGGACAGGCCCCTACGAGCAGTACTTC
many	TRBV7-9	NA	TRBJ1-2	CASSLQGGYTF	TGTGCCAGCAGCTTACAGGGTGGCTACACCTTC
few	TRBV7-9	NA	TRBJ2-7	CASSPPNYYEQYF	TGTGCCAGCAGCCCCCCCAATTACTACGAGCAGTACTTC